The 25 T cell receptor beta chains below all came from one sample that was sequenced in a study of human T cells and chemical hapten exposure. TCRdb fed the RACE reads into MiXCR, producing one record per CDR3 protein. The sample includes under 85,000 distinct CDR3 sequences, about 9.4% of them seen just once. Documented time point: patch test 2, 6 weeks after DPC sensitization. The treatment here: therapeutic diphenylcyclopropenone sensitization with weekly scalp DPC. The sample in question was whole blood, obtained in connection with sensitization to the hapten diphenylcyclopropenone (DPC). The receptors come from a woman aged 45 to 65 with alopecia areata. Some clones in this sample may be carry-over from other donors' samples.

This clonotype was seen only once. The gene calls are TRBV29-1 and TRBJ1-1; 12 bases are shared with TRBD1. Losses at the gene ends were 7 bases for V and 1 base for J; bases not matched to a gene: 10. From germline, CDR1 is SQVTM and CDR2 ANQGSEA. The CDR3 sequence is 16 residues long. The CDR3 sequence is CSARGGQGAPNTEAFF. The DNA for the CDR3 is TGCAGCGCCCGAGGGGGACAGGGGGCGCCGAACACTGAAGCTTTCTTT.

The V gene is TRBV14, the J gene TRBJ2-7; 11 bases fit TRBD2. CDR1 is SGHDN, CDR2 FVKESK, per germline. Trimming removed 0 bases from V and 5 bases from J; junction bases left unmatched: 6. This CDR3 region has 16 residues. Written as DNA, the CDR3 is TGTGCCAGCAGCCAAGACGCGACTAGCGGGAAGAACGAGCAGTACTTC. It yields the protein CASSQDATSGKNEQYF.

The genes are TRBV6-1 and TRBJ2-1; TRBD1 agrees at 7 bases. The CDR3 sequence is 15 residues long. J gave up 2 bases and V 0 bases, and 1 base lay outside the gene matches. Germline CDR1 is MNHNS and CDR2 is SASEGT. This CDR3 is CASSEAQGAYNEQFF. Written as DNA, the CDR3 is TGTGCCAGCAGTGAAGCTCAGGGGGCCTACAATGAGCAGTTCTTC.

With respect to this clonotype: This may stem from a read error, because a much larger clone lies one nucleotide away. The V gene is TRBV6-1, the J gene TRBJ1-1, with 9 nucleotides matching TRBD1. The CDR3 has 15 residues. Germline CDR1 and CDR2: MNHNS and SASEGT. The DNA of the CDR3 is TGTGGCAGCAGTAACTTAGGACAGGGGATCACTGAAGCTTTCTTT. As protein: CGSSNLGQGITEAFF.

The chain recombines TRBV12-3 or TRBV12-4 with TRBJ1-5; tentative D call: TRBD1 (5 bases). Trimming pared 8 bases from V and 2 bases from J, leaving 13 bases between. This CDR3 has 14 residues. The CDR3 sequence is CASVGGNGNQPQHF. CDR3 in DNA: TGTGCCAGCGTCGGGGGAAACGGCAATCAGCCCCAGCATTTT.

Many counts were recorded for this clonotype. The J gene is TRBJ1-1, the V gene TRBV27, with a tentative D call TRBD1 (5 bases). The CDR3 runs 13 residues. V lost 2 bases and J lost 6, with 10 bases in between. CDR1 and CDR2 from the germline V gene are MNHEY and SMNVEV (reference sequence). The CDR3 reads CASSLTQGSEAFF. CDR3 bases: TGTGCCAGCAGTTTAACCCAGGGCTCTGAAGCTTTCTTT.

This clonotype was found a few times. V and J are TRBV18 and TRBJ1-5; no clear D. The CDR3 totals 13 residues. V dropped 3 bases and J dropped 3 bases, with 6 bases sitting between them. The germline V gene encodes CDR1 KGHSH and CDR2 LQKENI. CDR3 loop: CASSPTVNQPQHF. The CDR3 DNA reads TGTGCCAGCTCACCCACAGTCAATCAGCCCCAGCATTTT.

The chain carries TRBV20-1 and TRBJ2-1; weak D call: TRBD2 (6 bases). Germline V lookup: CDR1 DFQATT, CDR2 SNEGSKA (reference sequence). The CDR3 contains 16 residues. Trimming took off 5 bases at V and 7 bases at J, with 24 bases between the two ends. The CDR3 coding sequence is TGCAGTGCTGCCCGGGAGCGGACCCTCCTGGGGAATGAGCAGTTCTTC. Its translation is CSAARERTLLGNEQFF.

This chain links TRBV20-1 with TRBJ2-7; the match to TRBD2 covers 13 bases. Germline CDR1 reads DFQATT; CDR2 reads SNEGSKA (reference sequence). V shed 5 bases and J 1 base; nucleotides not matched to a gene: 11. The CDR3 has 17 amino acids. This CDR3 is CSAHQPGLAGSSYEQYF. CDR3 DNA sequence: TGCAGTGCTCACCAACCGGGACTAGCGGGAAGTTCCTACGAGCAGTACTTC.

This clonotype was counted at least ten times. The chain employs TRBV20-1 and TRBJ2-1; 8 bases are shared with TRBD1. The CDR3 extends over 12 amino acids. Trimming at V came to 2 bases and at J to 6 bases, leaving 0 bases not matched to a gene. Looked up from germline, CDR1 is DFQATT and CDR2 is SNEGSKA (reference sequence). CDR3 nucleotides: TGCAGTGCTAGAACAGGGGGCAATGAGCAGTTCTTC. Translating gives CSARTGGNEQFF.

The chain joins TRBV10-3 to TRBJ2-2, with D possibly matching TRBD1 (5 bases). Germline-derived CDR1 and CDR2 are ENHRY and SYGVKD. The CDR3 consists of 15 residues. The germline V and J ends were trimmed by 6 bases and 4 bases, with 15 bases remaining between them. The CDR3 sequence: CAIRPDTHFTGELFF. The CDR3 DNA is TGTGCCATCAGGCCGGACACTCATTTCACCGGGGAGCTGTTTTTT.

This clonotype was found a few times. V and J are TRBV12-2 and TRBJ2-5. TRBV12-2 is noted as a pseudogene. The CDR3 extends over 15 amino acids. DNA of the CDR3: TGTGCAAGTCGCTTAGGGTTGCCAAGCCAAGAGACCCAGTACTTC. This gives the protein CASRLGLPSQETQYF.

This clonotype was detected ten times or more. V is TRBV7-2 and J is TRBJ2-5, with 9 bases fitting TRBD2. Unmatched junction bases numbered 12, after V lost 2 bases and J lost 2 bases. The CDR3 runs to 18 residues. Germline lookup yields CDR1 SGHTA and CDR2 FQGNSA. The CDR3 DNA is TGTGCCAGCAGCTTAAGGGTAGCGGGAGTCGGGCGGCAAGAGACCCAGTACTTC. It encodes CASSLRVAGVGRQETQYF.

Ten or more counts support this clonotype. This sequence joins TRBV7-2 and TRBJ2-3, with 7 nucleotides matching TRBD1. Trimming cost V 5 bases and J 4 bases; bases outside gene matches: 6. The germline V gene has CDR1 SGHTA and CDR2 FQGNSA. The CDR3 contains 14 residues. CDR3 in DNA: TGTGCCAGCAGCATGACAGGGACCGCAGATACGCAGTATTTT. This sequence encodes CASSMTGTADTQYF.

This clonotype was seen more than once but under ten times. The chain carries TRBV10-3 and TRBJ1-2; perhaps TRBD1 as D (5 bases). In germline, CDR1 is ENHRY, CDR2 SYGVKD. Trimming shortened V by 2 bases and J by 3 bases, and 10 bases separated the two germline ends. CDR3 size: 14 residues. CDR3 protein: CAISETGNYYGYTF. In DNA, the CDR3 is TGTGCCATCAGTGAGACAGGAAACTACTATGGCTACACCTTC.

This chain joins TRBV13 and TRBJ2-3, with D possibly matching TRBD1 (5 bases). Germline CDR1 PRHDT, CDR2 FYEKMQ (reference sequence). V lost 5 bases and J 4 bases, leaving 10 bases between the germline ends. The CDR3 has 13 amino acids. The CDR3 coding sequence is TGTGCCAGCAGCGGCACAGGATCAGATACGCAGTATTTT. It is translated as CASSGTGSDTQYF.

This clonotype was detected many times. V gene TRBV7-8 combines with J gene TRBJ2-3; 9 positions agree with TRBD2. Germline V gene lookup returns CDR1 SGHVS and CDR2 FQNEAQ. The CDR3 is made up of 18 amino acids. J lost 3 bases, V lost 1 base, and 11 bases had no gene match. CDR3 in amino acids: CASSLEMVAGGRTDTQYF. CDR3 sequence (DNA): TGTGCCAGCAGCTTAGAAATGGTGGCGGGAGGGCGGACAGATACGCAGTATTTT.

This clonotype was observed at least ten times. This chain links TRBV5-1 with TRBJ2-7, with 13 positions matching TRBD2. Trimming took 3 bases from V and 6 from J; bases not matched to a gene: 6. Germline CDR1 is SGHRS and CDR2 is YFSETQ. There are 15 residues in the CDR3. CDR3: CASSSSGLAGTEQYF. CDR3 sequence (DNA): TGCGCCAGCAGCTCCTCGGGACTAGCGGGGACCGAGCAGTACTTC.

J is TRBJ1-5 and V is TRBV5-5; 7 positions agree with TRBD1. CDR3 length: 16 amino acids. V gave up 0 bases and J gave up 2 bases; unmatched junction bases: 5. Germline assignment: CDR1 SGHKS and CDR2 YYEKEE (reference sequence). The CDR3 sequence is CASSLDGGQGNQPQHF. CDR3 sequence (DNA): TGTGCCAGCAGCTTGGACGGAGGACAGGGCAATCAGCCCCAGCATTTT. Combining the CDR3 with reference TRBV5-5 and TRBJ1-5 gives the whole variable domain DAGVTQSPTHLIKTRGQQVTLRCSPISGHKSVSWYQQVLGQGPQFIFQYYEKEERGRGNFPDRFSARQFPNYSSELNVNALLLGDSALYLCASSLDGGQGNQPQHFGDGTRLSIL.

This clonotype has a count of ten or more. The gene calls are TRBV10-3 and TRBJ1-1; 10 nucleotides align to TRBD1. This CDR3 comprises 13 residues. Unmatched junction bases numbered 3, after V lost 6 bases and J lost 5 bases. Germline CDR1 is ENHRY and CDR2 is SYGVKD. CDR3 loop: CAISPGQGTEAFF. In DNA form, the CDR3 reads TGTGCCATCAGCCCGGGACAGGGGACTGAAGCTTTCTTT.

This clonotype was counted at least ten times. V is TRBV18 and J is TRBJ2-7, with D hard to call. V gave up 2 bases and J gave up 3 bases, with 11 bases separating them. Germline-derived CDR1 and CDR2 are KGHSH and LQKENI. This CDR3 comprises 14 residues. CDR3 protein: CASSPSSRVYEQYF. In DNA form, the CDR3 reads TGTGCCAGCTCACCATCTAGTAGGGTCTACGAGCAGTACTTC.

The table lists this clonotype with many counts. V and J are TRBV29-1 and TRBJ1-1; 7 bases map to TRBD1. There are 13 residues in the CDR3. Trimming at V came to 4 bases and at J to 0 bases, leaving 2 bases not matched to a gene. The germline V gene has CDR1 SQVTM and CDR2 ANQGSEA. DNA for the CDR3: TGCAGCGTTGCGACAGGGATGAACACTGAAGCTTTCTTT. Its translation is CSVATGMNTEAFF.

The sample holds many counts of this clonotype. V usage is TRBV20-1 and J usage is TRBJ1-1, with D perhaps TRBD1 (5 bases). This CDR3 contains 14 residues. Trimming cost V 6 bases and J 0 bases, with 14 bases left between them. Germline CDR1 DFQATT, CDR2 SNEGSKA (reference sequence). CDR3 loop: CSAGTGAMNTEAFF. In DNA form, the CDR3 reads TGCAGTGCCGGAACAGGAGCCATGAACACTGAAGCTTTCTTT.

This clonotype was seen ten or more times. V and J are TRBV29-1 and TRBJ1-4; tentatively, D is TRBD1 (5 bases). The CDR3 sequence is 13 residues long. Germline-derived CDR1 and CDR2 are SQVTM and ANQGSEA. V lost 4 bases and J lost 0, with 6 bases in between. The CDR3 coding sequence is TGCAGCGTTGCGGGGGCAACTAATGAAAAACTGTTTTTT. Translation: CSVAGATNEKLFF.

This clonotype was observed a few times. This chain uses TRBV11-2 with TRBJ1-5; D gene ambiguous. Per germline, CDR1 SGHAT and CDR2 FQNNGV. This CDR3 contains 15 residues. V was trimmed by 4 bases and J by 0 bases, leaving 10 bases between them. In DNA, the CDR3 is TGTGCCAGCAGCTCGTCCCCGATTAGCAATCAGCCCCAGCATTTT. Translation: CASSSSPISNQPQHF.